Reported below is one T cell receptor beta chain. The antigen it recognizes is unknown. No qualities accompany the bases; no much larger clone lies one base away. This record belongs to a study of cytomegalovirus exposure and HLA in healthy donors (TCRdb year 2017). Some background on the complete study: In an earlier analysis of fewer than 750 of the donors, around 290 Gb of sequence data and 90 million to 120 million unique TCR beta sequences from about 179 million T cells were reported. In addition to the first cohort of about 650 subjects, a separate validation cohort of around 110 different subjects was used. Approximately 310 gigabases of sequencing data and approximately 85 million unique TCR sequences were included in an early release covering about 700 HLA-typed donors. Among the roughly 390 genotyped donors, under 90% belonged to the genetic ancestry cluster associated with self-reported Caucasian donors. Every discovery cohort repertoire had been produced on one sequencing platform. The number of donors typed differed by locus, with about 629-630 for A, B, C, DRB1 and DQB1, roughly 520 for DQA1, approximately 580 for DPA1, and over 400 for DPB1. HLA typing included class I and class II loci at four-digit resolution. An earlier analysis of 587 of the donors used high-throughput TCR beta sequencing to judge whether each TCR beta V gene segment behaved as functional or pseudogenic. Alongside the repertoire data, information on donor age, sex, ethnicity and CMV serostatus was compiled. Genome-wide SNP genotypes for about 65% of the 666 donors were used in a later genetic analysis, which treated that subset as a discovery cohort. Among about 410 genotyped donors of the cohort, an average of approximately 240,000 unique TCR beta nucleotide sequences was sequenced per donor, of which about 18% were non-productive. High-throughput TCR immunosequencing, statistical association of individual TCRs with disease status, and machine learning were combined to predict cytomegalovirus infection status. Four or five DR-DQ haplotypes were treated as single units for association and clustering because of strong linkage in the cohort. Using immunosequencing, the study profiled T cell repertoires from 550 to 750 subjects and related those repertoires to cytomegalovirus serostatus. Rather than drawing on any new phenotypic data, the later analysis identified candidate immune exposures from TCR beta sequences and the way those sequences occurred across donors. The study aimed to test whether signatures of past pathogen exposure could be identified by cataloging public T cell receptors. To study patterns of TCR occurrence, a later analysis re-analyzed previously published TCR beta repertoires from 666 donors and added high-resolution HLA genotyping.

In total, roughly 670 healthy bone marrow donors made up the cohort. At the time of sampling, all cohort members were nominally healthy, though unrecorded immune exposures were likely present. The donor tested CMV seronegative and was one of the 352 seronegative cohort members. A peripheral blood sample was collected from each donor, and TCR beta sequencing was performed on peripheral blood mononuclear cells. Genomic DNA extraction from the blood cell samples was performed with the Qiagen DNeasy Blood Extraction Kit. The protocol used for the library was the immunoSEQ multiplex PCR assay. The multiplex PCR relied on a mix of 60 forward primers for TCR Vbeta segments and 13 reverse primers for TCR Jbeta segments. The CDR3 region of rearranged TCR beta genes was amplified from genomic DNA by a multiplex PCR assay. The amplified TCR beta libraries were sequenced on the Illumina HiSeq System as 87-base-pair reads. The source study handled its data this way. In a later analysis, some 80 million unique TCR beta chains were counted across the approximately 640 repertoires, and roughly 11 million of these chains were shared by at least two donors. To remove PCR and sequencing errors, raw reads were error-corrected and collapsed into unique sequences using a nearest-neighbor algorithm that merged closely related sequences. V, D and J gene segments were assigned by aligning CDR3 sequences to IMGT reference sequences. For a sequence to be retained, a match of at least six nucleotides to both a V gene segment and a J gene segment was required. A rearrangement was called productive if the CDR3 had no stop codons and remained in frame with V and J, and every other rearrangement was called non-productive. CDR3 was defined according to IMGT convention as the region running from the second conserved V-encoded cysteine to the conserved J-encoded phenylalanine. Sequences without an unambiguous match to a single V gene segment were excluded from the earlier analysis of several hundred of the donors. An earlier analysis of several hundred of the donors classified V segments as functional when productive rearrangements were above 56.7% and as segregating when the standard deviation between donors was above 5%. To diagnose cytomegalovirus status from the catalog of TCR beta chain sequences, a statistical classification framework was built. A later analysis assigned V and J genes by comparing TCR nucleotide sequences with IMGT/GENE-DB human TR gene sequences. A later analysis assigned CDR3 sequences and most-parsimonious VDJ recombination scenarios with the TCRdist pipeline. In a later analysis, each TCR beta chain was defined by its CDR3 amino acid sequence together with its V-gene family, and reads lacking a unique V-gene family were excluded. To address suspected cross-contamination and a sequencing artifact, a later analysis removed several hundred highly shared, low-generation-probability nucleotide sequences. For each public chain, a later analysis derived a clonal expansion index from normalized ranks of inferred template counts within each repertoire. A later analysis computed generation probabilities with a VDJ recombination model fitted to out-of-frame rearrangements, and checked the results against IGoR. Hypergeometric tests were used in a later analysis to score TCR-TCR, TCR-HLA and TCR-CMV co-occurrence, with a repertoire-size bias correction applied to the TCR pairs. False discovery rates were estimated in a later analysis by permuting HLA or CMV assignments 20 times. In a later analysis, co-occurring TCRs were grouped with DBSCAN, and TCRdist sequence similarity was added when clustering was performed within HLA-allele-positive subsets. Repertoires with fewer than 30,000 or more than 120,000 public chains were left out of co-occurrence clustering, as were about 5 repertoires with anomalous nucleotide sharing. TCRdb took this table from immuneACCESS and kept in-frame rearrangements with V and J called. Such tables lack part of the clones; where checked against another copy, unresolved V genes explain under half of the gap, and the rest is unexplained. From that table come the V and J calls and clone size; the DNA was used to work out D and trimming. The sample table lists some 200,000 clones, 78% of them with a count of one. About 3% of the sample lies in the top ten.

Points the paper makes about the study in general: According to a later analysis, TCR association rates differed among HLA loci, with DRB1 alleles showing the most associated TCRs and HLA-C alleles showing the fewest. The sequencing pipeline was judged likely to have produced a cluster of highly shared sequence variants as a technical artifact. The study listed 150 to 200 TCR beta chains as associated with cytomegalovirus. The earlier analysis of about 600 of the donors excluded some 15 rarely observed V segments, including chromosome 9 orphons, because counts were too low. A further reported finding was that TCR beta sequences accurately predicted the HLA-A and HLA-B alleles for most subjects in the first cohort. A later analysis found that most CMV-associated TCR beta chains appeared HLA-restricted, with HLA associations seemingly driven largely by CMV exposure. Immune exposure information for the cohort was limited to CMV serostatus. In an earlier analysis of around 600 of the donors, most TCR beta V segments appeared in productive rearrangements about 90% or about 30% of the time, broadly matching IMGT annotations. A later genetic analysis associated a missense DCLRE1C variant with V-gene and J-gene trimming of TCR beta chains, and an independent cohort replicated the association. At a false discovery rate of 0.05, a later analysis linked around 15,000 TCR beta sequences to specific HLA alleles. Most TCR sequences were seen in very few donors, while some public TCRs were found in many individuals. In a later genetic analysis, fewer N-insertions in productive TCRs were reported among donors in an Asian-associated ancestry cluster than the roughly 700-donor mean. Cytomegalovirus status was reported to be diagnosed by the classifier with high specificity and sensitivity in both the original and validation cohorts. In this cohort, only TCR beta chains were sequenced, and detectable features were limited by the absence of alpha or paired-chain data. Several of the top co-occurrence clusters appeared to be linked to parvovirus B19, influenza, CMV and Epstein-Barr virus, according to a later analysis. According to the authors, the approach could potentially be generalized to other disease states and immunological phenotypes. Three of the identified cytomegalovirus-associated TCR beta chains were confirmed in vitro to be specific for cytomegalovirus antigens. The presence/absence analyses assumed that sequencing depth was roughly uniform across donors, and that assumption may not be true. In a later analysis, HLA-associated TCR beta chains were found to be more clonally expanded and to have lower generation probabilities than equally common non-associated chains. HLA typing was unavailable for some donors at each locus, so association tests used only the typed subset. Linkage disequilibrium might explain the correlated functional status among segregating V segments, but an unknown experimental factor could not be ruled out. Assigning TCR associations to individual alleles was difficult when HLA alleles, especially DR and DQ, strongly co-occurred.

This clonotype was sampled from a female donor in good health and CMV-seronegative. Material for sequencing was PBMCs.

This receptor carries the CDR3 CASSQELRRGGNEQFF. The nucleotide sequence reads TGCGCCAGCAGCCAAGAGTTGAGGCGGGGGGGGAATGAGCAGTTCTTC. The rearranged segments are TRBV4-1 and TRBJ2-1, with 9 bases in between that match TRBD2. CDR3 length: 16 amino acids, cysteine to phenylalanine. The DNA shown is the 48-base CDR3, in frame from base 1. As encoded in the germline V gene, CDR1 is MGHRA while CDR2 is YSYEKL. V is pruned by 0 bases and J by 7 bases, leaving 7 bases of the junction without a gene match.